A single sample is the source of the 29 T cell receptor beta chains below, sequenced in a study of CD8 T cell repertoires and HIV-1 epitope variants. These receptors' antigens are unknown. Here immunoSEQ multiplex PCR was the method, and the copy in TCRdb shows in-frame clones only, minus some. The sample records about 6,100 clones, around three fifths being singletons. Input material: cultured CD8+ T cells derived from PBMCs. These receptor sequences come from a male donor with HIV.

V gene TRBV28 combines with J gene TRBJ1-4; D is unresolved. This CDR3 is 14 amino acids long. The V end lost 4 bases, the J end lost 4 bases, and 10 bases lay between the germline ends. Germline CDR1 MDHEN, CDR2 SYDVKM. This CDR3 reads CASSSGRNNEKLFF. In nucleotides, the CDR3 is TGTGCCAGCAGTTCTGGCAGAAATAATGAAAAACTGTTTTTT.

This clone is medium-sized in the sample. The chain has TRBV6-5 and TRBJ2-1, with D possibly TRBD1 on 6 matching bases. V lost 2 bases and J 8 bases, leaving 16 bases between the germline ends. The CDR3 is 15 residues long. CDR1 and CDR2 (germline): MNHEY, SVGAGI. The CDR3 sequence: CASSYGGRGYDEQFF. The DNA for the CDR3 is TGTGCCAGCAGTTACGGGGGCAGGGGTTATGATGAGCAGTTCTTC.

The rearrangement links TRBV18 to TRBJ2-1; possibly TRBD1 for D (5 bases). This CDR3 region has 16 residues. V lost 2 bases and J lost 0, with 11 bases in between. From germline, CDR1 is KGHSH and CDR2 LQKENI. The CDR3 DNA is TGTGCCAGCTCACCAGGGGCCCCTAGCTCCTACAATGAGCAGTTCTTC. Its protein is CASSPGAPSSYNEQFF. The full variable domain, completed using reference TRBV18 and TRBJ2-1, is NAGVMQNPRHLVRRRGQEARLRCSPMKGHSHVYWYRQLPEEGLKFMVYLQKENIIDESGMPKERFSAEFPKEGPSILRIQQVVRGDSAAYFCASSPGAPSSYNEQFFGPGTRLTVL.

This chain connects TRBV7-9 to TRBJ2-7, with 7 bases fitting TRBD1. The CDR3 consists of 13 residues. The germline V gene has CDR1 SEHNR and CDR2 FQNEAQ (reference sequence). V was pared by 4 bases and J by 7 bases, with 7 bases of the junction left unmatched. The chain's CDR3 is CASSSTGQGEQYF. The CDR3 coding sequence is TGTGCCAGCAGCTCGACAGGGCAAGGAGAGCAGTACTTC.

This rearrangement joins TRBV5-6 to TRBJ2-7; D not resolved. Germline-derived CDR1 and CDR2 are SGHDT and YYEEEE. V shed 3 bases and J shed 4 bases, with 11 bases lying between them. CDR3 size: 13 residues. The CDR3 DNA sequence: TGTGCCAGCAGCTCGTTACATCTATACGAGCAGTACTTC. The encoded protein is CASSSLHLYEQYF.

This clone was detected a few times. The chain links TRBV18 to TRBJ1-1; D is possibly TRBD1 (5 bases). V lost 3 bases and J lost 2, with 16 bases in between. In germline, CDR1 is KGHSH, CDR2 LQKENI. CDR3 length: 16 amino acids. The chain's CDR3 is CASSPRDLLGNTEAFF. The CDR3 region has the DNA TGTGCCAGCTCACCCCGGGACCTATTAGGAAACACTGAAGCTTTCTTT.

Here the CDR3 reads CASSVTGGRFHEQYF. The CDR3 DNA sequence: TGTGCCAGCAGTGTGACAGGGGGCCGATTCCACGAGCAGTACTTC. V gene TRBV27 combines with J gene TRBJ2-7, with 10 positions matching TRBD1. The V and J ends lost 5 bases and 5 bases, in that order; junction bases with no gene match: 9. CDR3 length: 15 amino acids. Germline V gene data show CDR1 as MNHEY and CDR2 as SMNVEV (reference sequence).

This clone was picked up one time. The rearrangement uses TRBV4-2 and TRBJ2-3, with D maybe TRBD1 (5 bases). In germline, CDR1 is LGHNA, CDR2 YNFKEQ. This CDR3 region has 15 residues. The V and J ends lost 4 bases and 1 base respectively, with 12 bases between them. The CDR3 is CASSPLTAGTDTQYF. The DNA of the CDR3 is TGTGCCAGCAGCCCCTTGACAGCTGGCACAGATACGCAGTATTTT.

Only a few counts were recorded for this clone. This rearrangement joins TRBV7-7 to TRBJ1-1; no firm D call. The CDR3 has 13 amino acids. CDR1 is SSHAT, CDR2 FNYEAQ, per germline (reference sequence). V was shortened by 5 bases and J by 2 bases, with 9 bases between the two germline ends. The CDR3 region is CASSAGFNTEAFF. CDR3 nucleotide sequence: TGTGCCAGCAGCGCGGGATTCAACACTGAAGCTTTCTTT.

The chain combines TRBV11-2 with TRBJ2-7, with a possible D match to TRBD1 (5 bases). The V gene's germline CDR1 is SGHAT and CDR2 FQNNGV. The CDR3 has 16 residues. Trimming took 1 base from V and 2 from J, leaving 15 bases between them. Here the CDR3 reads CASSLGSQGETYEQYF. The CDR3 nucleotides are TGTGCCAGCAGCTTAGGATCGCAGGGTGAGACCTACGAGCAGTACTTC. Filled out from reference TRBV11-2 and TRBJ2-7, the complete variable domain reads EAGVAQSPRYKIIEKRQSVAFWCNPISGHATLYWYQQILGQGPKLLIQFQNNGVVDDSQLPKDRFSAERLKGVDSTLKIQPAKLEDSAVYLCASSLGSQGETYEQYFGPGTRLTVT.

The chain has TRBV19 and TRBJ2-7, with D tentatively TRBD1 or TRBD2 (5 bases each). Trimming removed 5 bases from V and 3 bases from J, with 14 bases in between. Germline-derived CDR1 and CDR2 are LNHDA and SQIVND (reference sequence). The CDR3 is made up of 14 amino acids. The CDR3 DNA sequence: TGTGCCAGTAGTGACCAGGGAGAGTTCTACGAGCAGTACTTC. It encodes CASSDQGEFYEQYF.

This chain's CDR3 is CASSLDTGTGNTGELFF. Written as DNA, the CDR3 is TGTGCCAGTAGTCTTGATACCGGGACAGGGAACACCGGGGAGCTGTTTTTT. The chain couples TRBV19 to TRBJ2-2, with 8 bases matching TRBD1. Unmatched junction bases numbered 9, after V lost 5 bases and J lost 1 base. Germline V lookup: CDR1 LNHDA, CDR2 SQIVND (reference sequence). The CDR3 loop spans 17 amino acids.

The genes are TRBV27 and TRBJ2-1; weak D call: TRBD2 (5 bases). V lost 2 bases, J lost 0 bases, and 11 bases lay in between. CDR1 MNHEY and CDR2 SMNVEV come from the germline V gene (reference sequence). The CDR3 consists of 16 residues. In DNA, the CDR3 is TGTGCCAGCAGTTTAAGCGGATCGAGCTCCTACAATGAGCAGTTCTTC. The encoded protein is CASSLSGSSSYNEQFF.

The chain carries TRBV10-1 and TRBJ2-7; no clear D gene. The CDR3 is made up of 12 amino acids. Trimming took 3 bases from V and 0 from J, leaving 3 bases between them. Germline-derived CDR1 and CDR2 are WNHNN and SYGVQD (reference sequence). The CDR3 loop is CASSDTSYEQYF. CDR3 in DNA: TGCGCCAGCAGTGACACCTCCTACGAGCAGTACTTC.

This clone was counted between two and nine times. The rearrangement links TRBV4-1 to TRBJ1-1; D call uncertain. Trimming left V 2 bases short and J 2 bases short, with 12 bases between. CDR3 length: 15 amino acids. Germline-derived CDR1 and CDR2 are MGHRA and YSYEKL. The CDR3 sequence: CASSQLISGNTEAFF. CDR3 DNA: TGCGCCAGCAGCCAACTAATCTCAGGAAACACTGAAGCTTTCTTT.

The chain couples TRBV19 to TRBJ1-1; tentatively, D is TRBD1 (5 bases). The CDR3 has 15 residues. CDR1 is LNHDA, CDR2 SQIVND, per germline (reference sequence). V shed 3 bases and J shed 4 bases, with 15 bases lying between them. Here the CDR3 reads CASSIHLGVGTEAFF. The CDR3 region has the DNA TGTGCCAGTAGTATCCACTTGGGGGTTGGCACTGAAGCTTTCTTT.

The J gene is TRBJ2-7, the V gene TRBV11-1; TRBD2 matches 9 bases. The CDR3 totals 14 residues. V shed 1 base, J shed 10 bases, and the junction held 8 bases outside the gene matches. Per the germline V gene, CDR1 is SGHAT and CDR2 is FQDESV (reference sequence). The CDR3 loop is CASSLVGSGSSQYF. The CDR3 nucleotides are TGTGCCAGCAGCTTAGTCGGTAGCGGGAGTAGTCAGTACTTC.

The DNA of the CDR3 is TGTGCCAGCAGCCAAGAAACAGGGAACTATGGCTACACCTTC. It codes for CASSQETGNYGYTF. This chain joins TRBV4-2 and TRBJ1-2, with D possibly being TRBD1 (6 bases). In germline, CDR1 is LGHNA, CDR2 YNFKEQ. V lost 0 bases, J lost 2 bases, and 7 bases lay in between. CDR3 length: 14 amino acids.

This clone appeared a few times. This sequence joins TRBV27 and TRBJ1-2, with D possibly TRBD1 on 5 matching bases. Looked up from germline, CDR1 is MNHEY and CDR2 is SMNVEV (reference sequence). There are 13 residues in the CDR3. Between the trimmed V and J ends, which lost 5 bases and 7 bases, there was a span of 14 bases. For the CDR3, the DNA is TGTGCCAGCAGTCCCTGGGGGGACGCTGGCTACACCTTC. This translates into CASSPWGDAGYTF.

The chain combines TRBV10-1 with TRBJ2-1, with TRBD2 identical over 10 bases. The length of the CDR3 is 16 residues. Germline CDR1 is WNHNN and CDR2 is SYGVQD (reference sequence). J lost 3 bases, V lost 3 bases, and 5 bases had no gene match. In DNA, the CDR3 is TGCGCCAGCAGTGATGGAGCGGGAGGGGACTACAATGAGCAGTTCTTC. This sequence encodes CASSDGAGGDYNEQFF.

This chain links TRBV19 with TRBJ1-2, with 8 bases matching TRBD1. The V gene's germline CDR1 is LNHDA and CDR2 SQIVND (reference sequence). The CDR3 has 12 amino acids. With V trimmed by 6 bases and J by 5 bases, 2 bases remained unmatched. As DNA, the CDR3 is TGTGCCAGTAGCCGGGACAGGTATGGCTACACCTTC. Amino acids: CASSRDRYGYTF.

V is TRBV6-9 and J is TRBJ1-4, with D hard to call. Germline loops: CDR1 MNHGY, CDR2 SVAAGI. The CDR3 consists of 15 residues. The V end was cut by 4 bases, the J end by 3 bases, with 12 bases between. The CDR3 region is CASSSGPRSNEKLFF. As DNA, the CDR3 is TGTGCCAGCAGTTCCGGACCTCGCTCTAATGAAAAACTGTTTTTT.

Regarding this clone: The germline gene is not matched at one end of the junction; a read error may be the cause. In DNA, the CDR3 is TGCGCCAGCAGCCAAGATGTTGGGCAGGGGAACACTGAAGCTTTCTTT. This sequence encodes CASSQDVGQGNTEAFF. J is TRBJ1-1 and V is TRBV7-9; D might be TRBD1 (5 bases). The CDR3 covers 16 residues. The germline V gene has CDR1 SEHNR and CDR2 FQNEAQ (reference sequence). The variable domain in full, completed from reference TRBV7-9 and TRBJ1-1, reads DTGVSQNPRHKITKRGQNVTFRCDPISEHNRLYWYRQTLGQGPEFLTYFQNEAQLEKSRLLSDRFSAERPKGSFSTLEIQRTEQGDSAMYLCASSQDVGQGNTEAFFGQGTRLTVV.

The V gene is TRBV5-1, the J gene TRBJ1-3; the D gene is possibly TRBD1 (5 bases). This CDR3 is 16 amino acids long. CDR1 and CDR2 (germline): SGHRS, YFSETQ. With 0 bases removed from V and 4 bases from J, the gap between germline ends came to 14 bases. The CDR3 reads CASSLEVGRTGNTIYF. The CDR3 region has the DNA TGCGCCAGCAGCTTGGAGGTGGGGAGGACAGGAAACACCATATATTTT.

The CDR3 spells CASSLSGTSGNNEQFF. The CDR3 region has the DNA TGTGCCAGCAGTTTATCGGGGACTAGCGGGAACAATGAGCAGTTCTTC. The V gene is TRBV27, the J gene TRBJ2-1; 13 bases are shared with TRBD2. In germline, CDR1 is MNHEY, CDR2 SMNVEV (reference sequence). J gave up 5 bases and V 0 bases, and 1 base lay outside the gene matches. The CDR3 covers 16 residues.

The chain is built from TRBV4-2 and TRBJ1-6, with TRBD1 matching 7 bases. The J segment lost 6 bases and the V segment lost 4 bases, leaving 12 bases of the junction unmatched. CDR1 is LGHNA, CDR2 YNFKEQ, per germline. The CDR3 contains 17 residues. The CDR3, as DNA: TGTGCCAGCAGCCCGCCTACAGGGGAATTGGGTAATTCACCCCTCCACTTT. It specifies CASSPPTGELGNSPLHF.

A few counts support this clone. The chain uses TRBV28 and TRBJ1-5; D may be TRBD1 (5 bases). This CDR3 spans 15 amino acids. Germline-derived CDR1 and CDR2 are MDHEN and SYDVKM. Trimming left V 6 bases short and J 5 bases short, with 17 bases between. The CDR3 is CASRLLRDSYQPQHF. The CDR3 DNA reads TGTGCCAGCAGACTGCTCCGGGACTCCTATCAGCCCCAGCATTTT.

The gene calls are TRBV27 and TRBJ2-1; perhaps TRBD1 as D (6 bases). The CDR3 has 17 residues. V was cut by 2 bases and J by 0 bases, with 14 bases left in between. The germline CDR1 and CDR2 sequences are MNHEY and SMNVEV (reference sequence). The CDR3 region has the DNA TGTGCCAGCAGTTTAAAACAGGGTGAGGGCTCCTACAATGAGCAGTTCTTC. It encodes CASSLKQGEGSYNEQFF.

This clone has just a few counts. The gene calls are TRBV6-1 and TRBJ2-7; D may be TRBD2 (5 bases). The CDR3 contains 13 residues. Trimming shortened V by 3 bases and J by 5 bases, and 11 bases separated the two germline ends. Germline V gives CDR1 MNHNS, CDR2 SASEGT. CDR3 in amino acids: CASSERDLNEQYF. The CDR3 region has the DNA TGTGCCAGCAGTGAGAGGGATCTCAACGAGCAGTACTTC.